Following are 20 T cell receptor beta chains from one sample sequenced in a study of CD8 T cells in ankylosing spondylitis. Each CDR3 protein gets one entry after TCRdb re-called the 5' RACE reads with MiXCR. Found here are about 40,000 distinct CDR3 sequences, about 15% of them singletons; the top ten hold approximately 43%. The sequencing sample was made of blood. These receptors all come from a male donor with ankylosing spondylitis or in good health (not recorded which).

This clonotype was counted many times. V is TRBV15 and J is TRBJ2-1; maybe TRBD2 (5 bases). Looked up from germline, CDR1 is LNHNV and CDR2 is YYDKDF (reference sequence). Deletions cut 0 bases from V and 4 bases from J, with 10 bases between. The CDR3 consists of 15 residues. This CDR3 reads CATSRESGVYNEQFF. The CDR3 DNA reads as TGTGCCACCAGCAGAGAAAGCGGAGTTTACAATGAGCAGTTCTTC. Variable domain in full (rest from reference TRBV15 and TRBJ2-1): DAMVIQNPRYQVTQFGKPVTLSCSQTLNHNVMYWYQQKSSQAPKLLFHYYDKDFNNEADTPDNFQSRRPNTSFCFLDIRSPGLGDTAMYLCATSRESGVYNEQFFGPGTRLTVL.

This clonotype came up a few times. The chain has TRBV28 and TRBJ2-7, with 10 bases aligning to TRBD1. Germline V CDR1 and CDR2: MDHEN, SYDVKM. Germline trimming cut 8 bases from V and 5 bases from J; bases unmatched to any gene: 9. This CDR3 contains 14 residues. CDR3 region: CASVRQGALNEQYF. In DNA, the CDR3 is TGTGCCAGCGTTAGACAGGGGGCCCTTAACGAGCAGTACTTC. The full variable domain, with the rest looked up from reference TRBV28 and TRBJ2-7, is DVKVTQSSRYLVKRTGEKVFLECVQDMDHENMFWYRQDPGLGLRLIYFSYDVKMKEKGDIPEGYSVSREKKERFSLILESASTNQTSMYLCASVRQGALNEQYFGPGTRLTVT.

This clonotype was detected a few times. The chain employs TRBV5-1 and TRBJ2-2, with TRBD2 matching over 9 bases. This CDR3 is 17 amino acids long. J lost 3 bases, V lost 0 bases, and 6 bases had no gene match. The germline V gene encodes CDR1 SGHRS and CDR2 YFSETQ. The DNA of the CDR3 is TGCGCCAGCAGCTTGGATAGCGGGAGAGGGGACACCGGGGAGCTGTTTTTT. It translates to CASSLDSGRGDTGELFF.

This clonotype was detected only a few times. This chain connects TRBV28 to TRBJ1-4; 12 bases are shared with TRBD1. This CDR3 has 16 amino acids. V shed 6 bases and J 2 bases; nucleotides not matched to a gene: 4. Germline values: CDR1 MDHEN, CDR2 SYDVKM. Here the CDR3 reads CASRRDRGRTNEKLFF. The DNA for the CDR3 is TGTGCCAGCAGAAGGGACAGGGGGCGGACTAATGAAAAACTGTTTTTT. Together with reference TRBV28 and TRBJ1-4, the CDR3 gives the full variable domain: DVKVTQSSRYLVKRTGEKVFLECVQDMDHENMFWYRQDPGLGLRLIYFSYDVKMKEKGDIPEGYSVSREKKERFSLILESASTNQTSMYLCASRRDRGRTNEKLFFGSGTQLSVL.

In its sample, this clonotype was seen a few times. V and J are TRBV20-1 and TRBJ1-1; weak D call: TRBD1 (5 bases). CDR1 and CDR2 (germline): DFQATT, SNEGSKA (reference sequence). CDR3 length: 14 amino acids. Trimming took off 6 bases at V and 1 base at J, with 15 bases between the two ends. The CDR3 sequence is CSAAGWGANTEAFF. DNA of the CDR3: TGCAGTGCAGCGGGATGGGGCGCGAACACTGAAGCTTTCTTT.

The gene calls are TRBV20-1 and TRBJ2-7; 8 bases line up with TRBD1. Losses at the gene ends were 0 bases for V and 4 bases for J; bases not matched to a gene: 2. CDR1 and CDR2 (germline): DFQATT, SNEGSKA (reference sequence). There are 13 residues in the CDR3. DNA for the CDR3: TGCAGTGCTAGAGAGGACAGGGATTACGAGCAGTACTTC. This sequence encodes CSAREDRDYEQYF.

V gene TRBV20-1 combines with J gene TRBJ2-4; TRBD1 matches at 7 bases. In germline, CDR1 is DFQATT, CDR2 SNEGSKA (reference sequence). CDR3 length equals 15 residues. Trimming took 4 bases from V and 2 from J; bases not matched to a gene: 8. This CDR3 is CSAIAEGQTKNIQYF. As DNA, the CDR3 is TGCAGTGCTATAGCCGAGGGACAGACCAAAAACATTCAGTACTTC.

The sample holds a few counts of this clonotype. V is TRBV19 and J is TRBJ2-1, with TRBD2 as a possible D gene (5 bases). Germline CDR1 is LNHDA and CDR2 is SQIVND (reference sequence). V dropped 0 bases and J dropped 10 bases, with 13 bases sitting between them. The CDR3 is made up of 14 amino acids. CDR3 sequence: CASSIDPRTVEQFF. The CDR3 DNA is TGTGCCAGTAGTATAGATCCTCGGACTGTAGAGCAGTTCTTC.

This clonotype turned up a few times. CDR3 in DNA: TGCAGCGTTAACGCATGGGGGACCCCTGAAGCTTTCTTT. Its protein is CSVNAWGTPEAFF. The chain joins TRBV29-1 to TRBJ1-1, with D perhaps matching TRBD1 (5 bases). The CDR3 runs to 13 residues. Germline V gives CDR1 SQVTM, CDR2 ANQGSEA. The V end was cut by 5 bases, the J end by 6 bases, with 16 bases between.

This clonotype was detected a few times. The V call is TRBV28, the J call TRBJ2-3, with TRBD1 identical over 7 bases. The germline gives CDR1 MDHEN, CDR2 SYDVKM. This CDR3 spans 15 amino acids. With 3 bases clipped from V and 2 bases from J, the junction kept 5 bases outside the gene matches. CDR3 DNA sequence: TGTGCCAGCAGTTTCGACAGGGTAGACACAGATACGCAGTATTTT. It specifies CASSFDRVDTDTQYF.

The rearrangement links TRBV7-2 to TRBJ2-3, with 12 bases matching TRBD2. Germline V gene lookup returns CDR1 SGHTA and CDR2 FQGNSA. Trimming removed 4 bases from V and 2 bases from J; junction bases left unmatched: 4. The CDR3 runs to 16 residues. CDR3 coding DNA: TGTGCCAGCAGCTCCGGACTAGCGGGAAACACAGATACGCAGTATTTT. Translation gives CASSSGLAGNTDTQYF. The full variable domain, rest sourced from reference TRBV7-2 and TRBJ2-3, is GAGVSQSPSNKVTEKGKDVELRCDPISGHTALYWYRQSLGQGLEFLIYFQGNSAPDKSGLPSDRFSAERTGGSVSTLTIQRTQQEDSAVYLCASSSGLAGNTDTQYFGPGTRLTVL.

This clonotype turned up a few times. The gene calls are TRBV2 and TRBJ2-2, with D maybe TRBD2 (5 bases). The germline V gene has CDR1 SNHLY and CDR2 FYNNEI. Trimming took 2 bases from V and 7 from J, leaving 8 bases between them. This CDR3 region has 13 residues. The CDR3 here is CASSESGIGELFF. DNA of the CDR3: TGTGCCAGCAGTGAATCCGGGATCGGGGAGCTGTTTTTT. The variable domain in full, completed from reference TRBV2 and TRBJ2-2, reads EPEVTQTPSHQVTQMGQEVILRCVPISNHLYFYWYRQILGQKVEFLVSFYNNEISEKSEIFDDQFSVERPDGSNFTLKIRSTKLEDSAMYFCASSESGIGELFFGEGSRLTVL.

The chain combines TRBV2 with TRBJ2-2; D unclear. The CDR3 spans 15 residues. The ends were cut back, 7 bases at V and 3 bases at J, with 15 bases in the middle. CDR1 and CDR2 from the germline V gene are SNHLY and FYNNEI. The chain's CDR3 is CASKDGDLYTGELFF. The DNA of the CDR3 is TGTGCCAGCAAGGATGGGGATCTCTACACCGGGGAGCTGTTTTTT.

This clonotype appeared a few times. The CDR3 protein is CASSFGATEYQETQYF. CDR3 DNA: TGTGCCAGCAGCTTCGGGGCAACGGAATACCAAGAGACCCAGTACTTC. The V gene is TRBV7-9, the J gene TRBJ2-5; TRBD1 or TRBD2 may be the D gene (5 bases each). Germline CDR1 and CDR2: SEHNR and FQNEAQ (reference sequence). CDR3 size: 16 residues. V shed 3 bases and J shed 0 bases, with 14 bases lying between them.

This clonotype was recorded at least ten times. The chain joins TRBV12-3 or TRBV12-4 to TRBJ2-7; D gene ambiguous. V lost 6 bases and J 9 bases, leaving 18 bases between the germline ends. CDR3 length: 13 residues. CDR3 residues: CASSPSFTIRQYF. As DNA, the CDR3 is TGTGCCAGCAGCCCCTCATTCACCATCCGGCAGTACTTC.

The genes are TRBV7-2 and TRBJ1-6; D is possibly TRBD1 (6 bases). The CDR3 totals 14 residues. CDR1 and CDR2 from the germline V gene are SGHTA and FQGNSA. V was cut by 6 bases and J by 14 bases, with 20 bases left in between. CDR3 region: CASSSFSQGRALHF. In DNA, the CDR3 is TGTGCCAGCAGTTCATTCTCACAGGGCCGGGCCCTCCACTTT.

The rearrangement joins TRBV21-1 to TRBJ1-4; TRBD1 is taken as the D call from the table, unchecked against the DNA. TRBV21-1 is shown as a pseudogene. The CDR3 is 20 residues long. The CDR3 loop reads CASSKGAGGLWVATNEKLFF. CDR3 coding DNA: TGTGCCAGCAGCAAAGGGGCAGGGGGCCTATGGGTAGCGACTAATGAAAAACTGTTTTTT.

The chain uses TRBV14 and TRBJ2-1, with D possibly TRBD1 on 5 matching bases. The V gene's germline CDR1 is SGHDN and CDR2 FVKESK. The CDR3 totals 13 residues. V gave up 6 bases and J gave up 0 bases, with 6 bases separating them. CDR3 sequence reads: CASRQASYNEQFF. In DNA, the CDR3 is TGTGCCAGCAGACAGGCCTCCTACAATGAGCAGTTCTTC.

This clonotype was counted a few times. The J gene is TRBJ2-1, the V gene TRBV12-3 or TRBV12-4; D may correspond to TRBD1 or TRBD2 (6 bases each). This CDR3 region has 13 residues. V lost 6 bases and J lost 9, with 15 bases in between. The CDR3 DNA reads TGTGCCAGCAGCAGAGGAGGGGGTGGTGAGCAGTTCTTC. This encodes CASSRGGGGEQFF.

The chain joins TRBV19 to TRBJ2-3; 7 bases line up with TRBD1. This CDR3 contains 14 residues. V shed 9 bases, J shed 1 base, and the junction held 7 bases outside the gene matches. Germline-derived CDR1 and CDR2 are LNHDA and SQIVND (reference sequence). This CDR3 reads CASGTTGGTDTQYF. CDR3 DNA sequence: TGTGCCAGCGGTACAACAGGGGGCACAGATACGCAGTATTTT.